These T cell receptor beta chains were read from a single sample in a study of T cell repertoires in cytomegalovirus infection. TCRdb analysed the reads with MiXCR anew, one entry per CDR3 protein. The table lists some 300,000 distinct CDR3 sequences, 12% to 15% of them singletons. Source material: PBMCs. The receptors originated from a human donor in good health (CMV status not recorded). Some clones in this sample may be carry-over from other donors' samples. Each CDR3 is given with its conserved first and last residue. The order of the fields is D gene, clone size, V gene, J gene, CDR3 protein. The D gene is left open where the match is weak. A clone size is listed for some rows: how often the clone was seen (once, few, many), or a class if it is expanded.

TRBD2	few	TRBV4-2	TRBJ2-3	CASSPAGDSPTLPAQSPRTDTQYF
TRBD2	NA	TRBV6-2/TRBV6-3	TRBJ2-1	CASSRGRLAGGGEQFF
NA	many	TRBV28	TRBJ2-1	CASSLRAWYNEQFF
TRBD2	NA	TRBV19	TRBJ2-5	CASSFTGTSGGPKETQYF
TRBD1	many	TRBV7-2	TRBJ2-6	CASSLDRPLTGTGIGGANVLTF
NA	NA	TRBV10-2	TRBJ1-5	CASSESWEADGNQPQHF
NA	many	TRBV6-4	TRBJ2-2	CASSPGLPNTGELFF
TRBD2	NA	TRBV29-1	TRBJ2-1	CSVSQGLAANEQFF
NA	few	TRBV6-6	TRBJ1-1	CASSALRDSEAFF
TRBD1	many	TRBV7-2	TRBJ2-7	CASSRDRTYEQYF
TRBD1	many	TRBV11-2	TRBJ2-7	CASSPAGTGGRYEQYF
NA	many	TRBV7-8	TRBJ2-4	CASSDRPLSVAKNIQYF
NA	many	TRBV15	TRBJ1-1	CATSRTGGNTEAFF
TRBD2	NA	TRBV20-1	TRBJ2-1	CSARDHGRTLNEQFF
TRBD2	many	TRBV29-1	TRBJ2-3	CSSTGTSAFTDTQYF
NA	many	TRBV19	TRBJ2-3	CASNMRDTQYF
NA	few	TRBV6-5	TRBJ1-2	CASTWGQEGYGYTF
NA	few	TRBV7-3	TRBJ2-1	CASSLTKEGRNEQFF
NA	few	TRBV6-4	TRBJ2-3	CASSDSRDTDTQYF
TRBD2	few	TRBV20-1	TRBJ2-5	CSVQDTGTTEETQYF
NA	many	TRBV7-6	TRBJ1-1	CASSLGMNTEAFF
TRBD2	medium-sized	TRBV7-3	TRBJ2-1	CASSTSGGNEQFF
NA	many	TRBV7-3	TRBJ2-4	CASSFGTENIQYF
NA	many	TRBV7-2	TRBJ2-2	CASSRDANTGELFF
NA	NA	TRBV29-1	TRBJ1-1	CSAGLRNTEAFF
NA	many	TRBV4-3	TRBJ2-6	CASSQARSSGANVLTF
NA	many	TRBV28	TRBJ2-5	CASSLLGSQETQYF
TRBD1	few	TRBV5-1	TRBJ1-2	CASRSDRVDGYTF
TRBD1	many	TRBV7-3	TRBJ2-1	CASSLAPTGAYNEQFF
TRBD2	NA	TRBV7-3	TRBJ2-1	CAISPLAEVTDEQFF
TRBD1	many	TRBV7-8	TRBJ2-2	CASSLGQGRTGELFF
TRBD2	many	TRBV7-2	TRBJ2-1	CASSLRGGNEQFF
TRBD2	NA	TRBV6-1	TRBJ2-3	CASSERGGDADTQYF
NA	many	TRBV7-8	TRBJ2-6	CASSSRLGANVLTF
TRBD1	few	TRBV20-1	TRBJ1-5	CSARGQGSTSNQPQHF
NA	NA	TRBV20-1	TRBJ1-1	CSARVALHVRRDMNTEAFF
TRBD2	NA	TRBV10-3	TRBJ2-2	CAIGGVAGVKDTGELFF
NA	NA	TRBV20-1	TRBJ2-2	CSAPCCWAYQPGELFF
TRBD1	many	TRBV6-2/TRBV6-3	TRBJ1-1	CASSSTGSRNTEAFF
TRBD1	NA	TRBV20-1	TRBJ2-1	CSARSTGYNEQFF